One T cell receptor (beta chain) is described in this entry. This clonotype appeared a single time. This clone's antigen is unknown. No clone much larger than this one lies a single base away; base qualities are absent. This entry belongs to a study of blood T cells in healthy people across ages (dated by TCRdb to the mid-2010s). Regarding the study in general: In model experiments, roughly one uniquely barcoded TCR beta cDNA molecule per two T cells was captured by template switching. Age-related changes in TCR beta repertoire diversity were measured in the study by deep sequencing normalized with unique cDNA molecular identifiers. The donors were split into four age groups: young (average 16 years), middle-aged (39), aged (around 67) and long-lived (about 82). Donors of different ages were randomly distributed across sequencing lanes to avoid experimental bias. Two additional independent replicas of 1 million unique cDNA reads from the same blood draw were analyzed for two donors (one aged 18 to 30 and one aged 80 or older). Points the paper makes about the study in general: Estimates of total diversity based on one million sequenced T cells were considered lower bounds and underestimates. Compared with the aged group, more naive CD4+ T cells, fewer expanded clones and increased TCR diversity were shown by the long-lived group, suggesting age selection. Donor CMV infection status was unknown, potentially confounding age-related changes in expanded clonotypes. Conclusive comparison of naive and antigen-experienced compartments was prevented by the profiling of bulk unsorted PBMCs. Observed TCR beta diversity correlated strongly with the percentage of naive T cells measured by flow cytometry. As age increased, observed TCR beta diversity per million T cells dropped in a roughly linear way, and a significant reduction was already evident by age around 41.

Systemically healthy Caucasian individuals from Russia, some 40 in total and aged roughly 6 to 100 years, were included as donors. Each donor gave ten milliliters of peripheral blood, drawn into EDTA-treated Vacutainer tubes. Ficoll-Paque density-gradient centrifugation was used to isolate PBMCs, with at least 7 million per sample. Trizol reagent was used to extract total RNA from PBMCs, with at least 6 micrograms per sample. The percentages of naive CD45RAhigh/CD27high T cells were determined by flow cytometry on a PBMC aliquot from every donor. V trim: 7 bases; J trim: 4 bases; unmatched bases: 6. CDR1 and CDR2, per the germline V gene, are SNHLY and FYNNEI. Taken from cysteine to phenylalanine, the CDR3 has 13 residues. Only the CDR3 part of the read is kept: 39 bases, read in frame from the first base. Library preparation used 5' RACE. Sequencing took place on an Illumina HiSeq 2500. A second roughly 6 to 11 cycle PCR used a sample-barcoded 5' primer and a J-beta primer mix. Each TCR beta cDNA molecule received a unique molecular identifier from a template-switch 5' adaptor carrying 12 random nucleotides. Each sample yielded at least 2.5 million CDR3-containing paired-end reads. First-strand cDNA synthesis was performed from all RNA using the Mint cDNA synthesis kit, with priming by a TRBC-specific oligonucleotide. After uracil-DNA glycosylase treatment, a first 18-cycle PCR used universal primers M1SS and BC2_uni_R on all cDNA. In the authors' own workflow: Each sample was normalized by randomly selecting 1 million high-quality reads, each carrying a distinct molecular identifier. Instead of being binned into consensus sequences, reads with shared molecular identifiers were discarded. CDR3 identification, clonotype clustering and error correction used MiTCR with a Q25 quality threshold and the strictest error-elimination algorithm. A nonparametric unseen species model with Euler transformation was used to estimate a lower bound on total TCR beta diversity. TCRdb took the public reads, trimmed them with fastp at Q25, ran MiXCR for clone calling and kept in-frame beta chains. Each CDR3 protein appears once, grouped with its most common genes and DNA. The V and J calls were determined by TCRdb, not by the authors. Counted in this sample were around 1.5 million distinct CDR3 sequences; approximately 63% of them appeared once. Of the sample, 5.5% to 8% falls within the top ten clones.

Sequenced sample: blood. Rearrangement joined TRBV2 to TRBJ1-2; TRBD1 agrees with 7 junctional bases. This clonotype was sampled from a man aged 18 to 35 in good health. In nucleotides, the sequence is TGTGCCAGCACCCCTCGGGACAGCTATGGCTACACCTTC. Its protein reads: CASTPRDSYGYTF.